The clone carrying this T cell receptor beta chain was seen only once. In the study's own analysis: Nucleated cell counts were estimated from reference gene primer amplification. The table came from immunoSEQ multiplex PCR; TCRdb's copy has only in-frame clones and leaves some out. V, J and clone size were drawn from that table, and D and trimming were deduced from the DNA. Among around 290,000 clones listed, approximately 91% were seen once. The data belong to a study of blood T cell repertoires in COVID-19. Across 20 to 25 US areas, participants ranged in age from 18 to 89 years. Between the trimmed V and J ends, which lost 1 base and 8 bases, there was a span of 10 bases. Germline V lookup: CDR1 SGHRS, CDR2 YFSETQ. The length of the CDR3 is 13 residues.

The chain couples TRBV5-1 to TRBJ1-5; possible D gene TRBD1, 5 bases. The sample was PBMCs or T cells enriched from blood (not recorded which). This receptor was taken from a woman in her forties who had recovered from COVID-19. The CDR3 spells CASSLKGLEPQHF. For the CDR3, the DNA is TGCGCCAGCAGCTTGAAGGGACTCGAGCCCCAGCATTTT.